This TCR beta chain was observed in a study of persistence of HIV-infected CD4 T cells. Overlapping HIV-1 Gag 15-mer peptides at 1 ug per peptide per mL were used. CD40L-negative CD69-negative CD45RO-high memory CD4+ T cells were sorted as populations depleted of antigen-responding cells. Sequencing used immunoSEQ version 4 in survey mode. The assay was immunoSEQ multiplex PCR, and TCRdb's table has in-frame clones only and misses some. The sample has just under 65,000 clones, 65% to 80% seen once; the top ten hold 1.5% to 2%. A note on this clone: The antigen is not known.

V dropped 1 base and J dropped 2; count of bases not matched to a gene: 3. The germline gives CDR1 KGHSH, CDR2 LQKENI. This CDR3 spans 15 amino acids. The chain carries TRBV18 and TRBJ1-1, with 8 bases that match TRBD1. The sequences come from CD4+ T cells sorted from PBMCs after roughly 18-hour stimulation, collected from a patient who received antiretroviral therapy. This clonotype originated in an adult man with HIV who was CMV-seropositive. The CDR3 sequence: CASSPLQGGNTEAFF. CDR3 coding DNA: TGTGCCAGCTCACCACTACAGGGGGGTAACACTGAAGCTTTCTTT.